This TCR beta chain was identified during a study of graft-versus-host responses after intestinal transplantation. Study at large: Transplant types were multivisceral, liver-intestinal, or isolated intestinal. Study-level findings and limits: Recipient marrow contained GvH clones, some of which appeared first in ileum or blood. Maximum circulating GvH clone levels tracked with early post-transplant HvG decreases.

In regard to this clone: The antigen remains unidentified.

The length of the CDR3 is 17 residues. V lost 5 bases, J lost 6 bases, and 16 bases stayed unmatched. Per germline, CDR1 SGHTA and CDR2 FQGNSA. The protocol was immunoSEQ multiplex PCR, while the TCRdb copy is restricted to in-frame clones and leaves out a portion. The top ten hold 0.23% of the sample, which has tens of thousands of clones, roughly 95% seen once. Sequenced here: unstimulated CD8+ T cells sorted from spleen or lymph node cells, sampled before transplant. The chain recombines TRBV7-2 with TRBJ1-2; 9 bases line up with TRBD1. The receptor comes from a human donor who was the organ donor for an intestinal transplant. CDR3 sequence: CASSPVSQDRGLDGYTF. The CDR3 DNA follows: TGTGCCAGCAGCCCCGTGAGTCAGGACAGGGGTCTGGATGGCTACACCTTC.